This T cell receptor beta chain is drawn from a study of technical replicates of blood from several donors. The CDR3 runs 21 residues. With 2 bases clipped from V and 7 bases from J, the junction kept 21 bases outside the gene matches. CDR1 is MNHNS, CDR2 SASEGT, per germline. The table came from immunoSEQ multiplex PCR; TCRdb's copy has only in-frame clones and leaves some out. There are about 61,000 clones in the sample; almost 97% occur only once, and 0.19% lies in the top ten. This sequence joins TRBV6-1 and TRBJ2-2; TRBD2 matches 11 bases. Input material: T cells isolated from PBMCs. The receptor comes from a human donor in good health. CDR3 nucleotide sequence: TGTGCCAGCAGTGAAATCCTCCAGCGTAGTGAACCGGGACTAGCGGACGGGGAGCTGTTTTTT. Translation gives CASSEILQRSEPGLADGELFF.